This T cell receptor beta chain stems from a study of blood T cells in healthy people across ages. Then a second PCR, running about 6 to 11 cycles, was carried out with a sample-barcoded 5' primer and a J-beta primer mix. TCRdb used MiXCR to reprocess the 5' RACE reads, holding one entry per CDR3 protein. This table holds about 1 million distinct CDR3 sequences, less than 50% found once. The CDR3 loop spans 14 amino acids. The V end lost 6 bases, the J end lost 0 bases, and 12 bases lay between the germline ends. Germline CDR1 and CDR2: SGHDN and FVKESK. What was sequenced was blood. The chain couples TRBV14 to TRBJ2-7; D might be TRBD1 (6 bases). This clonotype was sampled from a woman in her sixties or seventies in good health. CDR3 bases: TGTGCCAGCAGGCTAACACAGGGCTCCTACGAGCAGTACTTC. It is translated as CASRLTQGSYEQYF.